What follows describes a single T cell receptor (beta chain). What it binds is unknown. The data are from a study of cytomegalovirus exposure and HLA in healthy donors. Whole-study findings and limits: Specificity for CMV antigens was confirmed in vitro for a few of the CMV-associated chains. Follow-up analysis seemed to connect common viral pathogens with several of the most significant clusters identified. Most subjects' HLA-A and HLA-B alleles were reportedly predicted from TCR beta sequences.

Nominally healthy donors provided the samples, though records likely missed some immune exposures. PCR employed 60 Vbeta and 13 Jbeta primers. Generated by immunoSEQ multiplex PCR, the TCRdb table keeps only in-frame clones and is missing some. The sample gives about 55,000 clones, 65% to 80% of which show up once; 30% to 40% is in the top ten. Per the germline V gene, CDR1 is MNHEY and CDR2 is SVGAGI. The CDR3 consists of 12 residues. Trimming removed 2 bases at V and 6 bases at J, with 5 bases between. The chain employs TRBV6-5 and TRBJ2-1, with no clear D. The receptor's source is a man aged 40-49 years in good health and CMV-seropositive. Sequencing was performed on PBMCs. The chain's CDR3 is CASSYPLNEQFF. Written as DNA, the CDR3 is TGTGCCAGCAGTTACCCCCTCAATGAGCAGTTCTTC.